Sequencing of this T cell receptor (beta chain) was carried out in a study of post-analysis software for immune sequencing data. Background on the study: The patients showed relapsing-remitting, secondary progressive and progressive-relapsing multiple sclerosis courses. Study findings and constraints: Patients used roughly five TRBV segments, including TRBV5-6, TRBV5-1 and TRBV20-1, more often than controls.

Unique molecular identifiers were present in the TCR beta cDNA libraries. MiXCR, applied by TCRdb to the PCR reads, yields one record per CDR3 protein. This sample has hundreds of thousands of distinct CDR3 sequences, with about 27% found just once. Concerning this clonotype itself: As yet, its antigen is unknown.

CDR3 length: 15 amino acids. Germline CDR1 is SEHNR and CDR2 is FQNEAQ (reference sequence). The J segment lost 7 bases and the V segment lost 5 bases, leaving 7 bases of the junction unmatched. The J gene is TRBJ2-1, the V gene TRBV7-9, with TRBD1 matching over 11 bases. The sample consisted of blood. The source of this sequence is a girl aged 10 to 17 with multiple sclerosis. The CDR3 sequence: CASSRLGQGENEQFF. Written as DNA, the CDR3 is TGTGCCAGCAGCCGCTTGGGACAGGGGGAAAATGAGCAGTTCTTC.